Shown below are 19 T cell receptor beta chains from a single sample sequenced in a study of shared clonotypes between healthy human individuals. TCRdb's table, derived via immunoSEQ multiplex PCR, lists solely in-frame clones and lacks some. The sample holds millions of clones; roughly 94% are singletons and the top ten take approximately 0.13%. Input material: naive CD4+ T cells sorted from blood. Described subset: CD45RA+ positively selected. The receptors originated from a young man in good health.

This chain uses TRBV30 with TRBJ1-2, with a tentative D call TRBD1 (6 bases). V was clipped by 3 bases and J by 10 bases, with 15 bases between them. CDR3 length equals 12 residues. CDR1 and CDR2 (germline): GTSNPN, SVGIG (reference sequence). CDR3 residues: CAWRAQGRLYTF. The CDR3 DNA sequence: TGTGCCTGGAGAGCTCAGGGGCGGCTCTACACCTTC. Full variable domain (outside the CDR3, taken from reference TRBV30 and TRBJ1-2): SQTIHQWPATLVQPVGSPLSLECTVEGTSNPNLYWYRQAAGRGLQLLFYSVGIGQISSEVPQNLSASRPQDRQFILSSKKLLLSDSGFYLCAWRAQGRLYTFGSGTRLTVV.

This clone has just one count. DNA for the CDR3: TGTGCCAGCAGCTTAGCTCCGGGACTAGCGGGAGCCGGGGGGCAGTACTTC. This encodes CASSLAPGLAGAGGQYF. The rearrangement uses TRBV7-9 and TRBJ2-7; 14 positions match TRBD2. The CDR3 has 17 residues. Unmatched junction bases numbered 10, after V lost 0 bases and J lost 9 bases. CDR1 is SEHNR and CDR2 is FQNEAQ in the germline V gene (reference sequence).

This chain uses TRBV4-3 with TRBJ2-2, with D perhaps TRBD1 or TRBD2 (7 bases each). The ends were cut back, 3 bases at V and 6 bases at J, with 14 bases in the middle. The germline V gene encodes CDR1 LGHNA and CDR2 YSLEER. The CDR3 sequence is 15 residues long. The CDR3 loop is CASSQGRGQSGELFF. The CDR3 coding sequence is TGCGCCAGCAGCCAGGGGAGGGGGCAATCCGGGGAGCTGTTTTTT.

This clone was seen a single time. The CDR3: CASSNASGGAHEQFF. The CDR3, as DNA: TGTGCCAGCAGCAACGCTAGCGGGGGGGCCCATGAGCAGTTCTTC. The V gene is TRBV21-1, the J gene TRBJ2-1; the table names TRBD2, a call not compared with the DNA. TRBV21-1 represents a pseudogene. The CDR3 consists of 15 residues.

This chain connects TRBV30 to TRBJ2-5, with D possibly matching TRBD1 (6 bases). Germline V gives CDR1 GTSNPN, CDR2 SVGIG (reference sequence). Trimming cost V 3 bases and J 1 base, with 15 bases left between them. The CDR3 loop spans 15 amino acids. The CDR3: CAWRPGQIVQETQYF. Written as DNA, the CDR3 is TGTGCCTGGAGACCGGGACAAATCGTCCAAGAGACCCAGTACTTC.

The chain couples TRBV28 to TRBJ2-5, with D unresolved. Germline V gene lookup returns CDR1 MDHEN and CDR2 SYDVKM. This CDR3 has 17 residues. The V gene lost 2 bases and the J gene lost 3 bases, with 19 bases spanning the gap. Here the CDR3 DNA reads TGTGCCAGCAGTTTAGCCCCCCCCGAGTGGGAAGAAGAGACCCAGTACTTC. This encodes CASSLAPPEWEEETQYF.

Worth noting for this clone: The sample has other DNA sequences that encode this CDR3 too. The genes are TRBV4-2 and TRBJ2-1, with D uncertain. Germline V gene lookup returns CDR1 LGHNA and CDR2 YNFKEQ. This CDR3 comprises 15 residues. V lost 0 bases, J lost 3 bases, and 9 bases lay in between. The CDR3 bases are TGTGCCAGCAGCCAAGATCGAGGCAGCTACAATGAGCAGTTCTTC. It translates to CASSQDRGSYNEQFF.

This chain links TRBV7-2 with TRBJ2-5; TRBD2 is a possible D gene (5 bases). V dropped 1 base and J dropped 7 bases, with 10 bases sitting between them. The CDR3 contains 13 residues. Germline loops: CDR1 SGHTA, CDR2 FQGNSA. CDR3 sequence reads: CASSLDSEGTQYF. The CDR3 coding sequence is TGTGCCAGCAGCTTAGATAGCGAGGGGACCCAGTACTTC. Using reference TRBV7-2 and TRBJ2-5 for the parts outside the CDR3, the full variable domain is GAGVSQSPSNKVTEKGKDVELRCDPISGHTALYWYRQSLGQGLEFLIYFQGNSAPDKSGLPSDRFSAERTGGSVSTLTIQRTQQEDSAVYLCASSLDSEGTQYFGPGTRLLVL.

The chain carries TRBV20-1 and TRBJ2-7; no clear D gene. The V and J ends lost 3 bases and 7 bases respectively, with 10 bases between them. The length of the CDR3 is 11 residues. Germline lookup yields CDR1 DFQATT and CDR2 SNEGSKA (reference sequence). The CDR3 here is CSASPSWEQYF. The CDR3 coding sequence is TGCAGTGCTAGCCCTTCCTGGGAGCAGTACTTC.

The rearrangement uses TRBV5-1 and TRBJ2-1; 11 nucleotides match TRBD2. This CDR3 region has 15 residues. The V gene's germline CDR1 is SGHRS and CDR2 YFSETQ. V lost 4 bases and J lost 10; bases outside the gene matches: 10. This CDR3 reads CASSRNSGGAQEQFF. The DNA of the CDR3 is TGCGCCAGCAGCCGGAATAGCGGGGGGGCCCAAGAGCAGTTCTTC.

This chain links TRBV7-9 with TRBJ2-3; 7 bases map to TRBD1. With V trimmed by 3 bases and J by 0 bases, 15 bases remained unmatched. Germline V gene data show CDR1 as SEHNR and CDR2 as FQNEAQ (reference sequence). The CDR3 extends over 19 amino acids. This chain's CDR3 is CASSFPPDRSLASTDTQYF. CDR3 coding DNA: TGTGCCAGCAGCTTTCCCCCGGACAGGTCCCTCGCTAGCACAGATACGCAGTATTTT.

This clone was picked up one time. The chain is built from TRBV5-1 and TRBJ2-5; D perhaps matches TRBD2 (5 bases). V was pared by 4 bases and J by 0 bases, with 10 bases between. The CDR3 totals 14 residues. The germline CDR1 and CDR2 sequences are SGHRS and YFSETQ. Written as DNA, the CDR3 is TGCGCCAGCAGCCCCAGGCGGGACCAAGAGACCCAGTACTTC. Its translation: CASSPRRDQETQYF.

This chain uses TRBV4-3 with TRBJ1-4; TRBD1 is a possible D gene (5 bases). The V and J ends lost 0 bases and 0 bases respectively, with 14 bases between them. Germline V lookup: CDR1 LGHNA, CDR2 YSLEER. CDR3 length: 18 amino acids. The CDR3 coding sequence is TGCGCCAGCAGCCAAGAGGGGGGAGGGTTTTCAACTAATGAAAAACTGTTTTTT. Translating gives CASSQEGGGFSTNEKLFF.

DNA of the CDR3: TGTGCCAGCAGCTTTTCCGGATCAACTAATGAAAAACTGTTTTTT. This gives the protein CASSFSGSTNEKLFF. The chain joins TRBV11-2 to TRBJ1-4; the D is unclear. Trimming cost V 3 bases and J 0 bases, with 8 bases left between them. The CDR3 consists of 15 residues. Germline CDR1 is SGHAT and CDR2 is FQNNGV.

V and J are TRBV29-1 and TRBJ2-4; TRBD2 matches 8 bases. Unmatched junction bases numbered 11, after V lost 1 base and J lost 6 bases. The CDR3 has 16 residues. Germline V gene lookup returns CDR1 SQVTM and CDR2 ANQGSEA. The CDR3: CSVEALGPLAGNIQYF. Here the CDR3 DNA reads TGCAGCGTTGAAGCCTTAGGCCCCCTAGCGGGAAACATTCAGTACTTC.

The gene calls are TRBV4-3 and TRBJ1-1, with 7 positions matching TRBD1. Trimming cost V 2 bases and J 6 bases; bases outside gene matches: 6. Per the germline V gene, CDR1 is LGHNA and CDR2 is YSLEER. CDR3 length equals 14 residues. The CDR3 region has the DNA TGCGCCAGCAGCCAACGACAGGGACGCGCTGAAGCTTTCTTT. Protein product: CASSQRQGRAEAFF.

This chain uses TRBV19 with TRBJ1-6; the D is unclear. V lost 5 bases and J 12 bases, leaving 11 bases between the germline ends. The CDR3 is 12 amino acids. CDR1 and CDR2 (germline): LNHDA, SQIVND (reference sequence). The CDR3 protein is CASSAQEGPLHF. The CDR3 coding sequence is TGTGCCAGTAGTGCCCAGGAGGGACCCCTCCACTTT.

The J gene is TRBJ2-7, the V gene TRBV25-1; 8 bases align to TRBD1. Trimming at V came to 3 bases and at J to 5 bases, leaving 12 bases not matched to a gene. Germline V gene data show CDR1 as MGHDK and CDR2 as SYGVNS. The CDR3 extends over 16 amino acids. The CDR3 nucleotides are TGTGCCAGCAGTGAGACTTTATTGGACAGGGAGGACGAGCAGTACTTC. This translates into CASSETLLDREDEQYF.

The V call is TRBV6-1, the J call TRBJ1-5; D is unresolved. V dropped 1 base and J dropped 7 bases, with 11 bases sitting between them. Germline V gene lookup returns CDR1 MNHNS and CDR2 SASEGT. The CDR3 is 14 residues long. CDR3 DNA: TGTGCCAGCAGTGAAGGCGGGGTCTGGCAGCCCCAGCATTTT. It encodes CASSEGGVWQPQHF.